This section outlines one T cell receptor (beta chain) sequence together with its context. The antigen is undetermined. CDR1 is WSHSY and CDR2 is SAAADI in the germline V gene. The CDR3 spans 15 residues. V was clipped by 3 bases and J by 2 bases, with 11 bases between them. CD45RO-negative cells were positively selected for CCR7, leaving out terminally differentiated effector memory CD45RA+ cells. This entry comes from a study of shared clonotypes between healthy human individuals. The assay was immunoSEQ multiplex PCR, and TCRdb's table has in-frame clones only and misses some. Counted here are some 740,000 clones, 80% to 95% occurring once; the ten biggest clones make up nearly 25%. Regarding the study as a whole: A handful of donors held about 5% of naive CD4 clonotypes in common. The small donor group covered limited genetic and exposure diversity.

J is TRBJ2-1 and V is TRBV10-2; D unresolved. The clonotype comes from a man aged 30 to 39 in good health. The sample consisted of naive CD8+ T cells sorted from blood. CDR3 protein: CASSDPGTAYNEQFF. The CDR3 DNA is TGCGCCAGCAGTGACCCCGGTACTGCCTACAATGAGCAGTTCTTC.